These T cell receptor beta chains were read from a single sample in a study of CD4 T cells in relation to SARS-CoV-2 and coronaviruses. TCRdb keeps only in-frame clones here, not all; method: immunoSEQ multiplex PCR. The table shows about 36,000 clones, with around three quarters occurring only once. The antigens of these receptors remain unknown. Sequenced material: memory CD4+ T cells from PBMCs, cultured in vitro. The receptor source for this set is an adult with COVID-19. CDR3s include the opening cysteine and the closing phenylalanine or tryptophan. Each record gives: clone size, J gene, V gene, D gene, CDR3 protein, CDR3 DNA. A D gene is named only where the DNA matches it firmly. Not every row has a clone size; where given, it reads once, few, many or a size class.

.,TRBJ1-1,TRBV2,.,CASSGLRQNTEAFF,TGTGCCAGCAGCGGATTGAGACAGAACACTGAAGCTTTCTTT
.,TRBJ1-6,TRBV25-1,.,CASSEFGNSPLHF,TGTGCCAGCAGTGAATTCGGAAATTCACCCCTCCACTTT
.,TRBJ2-1,TRBV13,TRBD1,CASSRTGYNEQFF,TGTGCCAGCAGCCGGACAGGGTACAATGAGCAGTTCTTC
.,TRBJ1-5,TRBV5-8,.,CASSLWGRSNQPQHF,TGTGCCAGCAGCTTGTGGGGCCGGAGCAATCAGCCCCAGCATTTT
.,TRBJ2-1,TRBV10-3,.,CAISESQVGEQFF,TGTGCCATCAGTGAGTCTCAGGTGGGGGAGCAGTTCTTC
.,TRBJ2-2,TRBV7-3,.,CASSSRGSGVATGELFF,TGTGCCAGCAGCTCTCGGGGGTCGGGAGTTGCCACCGGGGAGCTGTTTTTT
.,TRBJ2-2,TRBV3-1/TRBV3-2,TRBD2,CASSQPGLAFSGELFF,TGTGCCAGCAGCCAACCGGGACTAGCGTTCTCCGGGGAGCTGTTTTTT
.,TRBJ2-7,TRBV28,.,CASRGQGHYEQYF,TGTGCCAGCAGAGGGCAGGGTCACTACGAGCAGTACTTC
few,TRBJ1-2,TRBV14,.,CASSQDYNENKVGLLNYGYTF,TGTGCCAGCAGCCAAGATTATAACGAGAACAAGGTCGGACTTCTTAACTATGGCTACACCTTC
.,TRBJ1-5,TRBV7-2,.,CASSPLFLEGNQPQHF,TGTGCCAGCAGCCCACTTTTCCTGGAGGGCAATCAGCCCCAGCATTTT
.,TRBJ1-4,TRBV5-6,.,CASSLDTGLLNEKLFF,TGTGCCAGCAGCTTAGATACAGGGCTCTTAAATGAAAAACTGTTTTTT
.,TRBJ2-2,TRBV24-1,.,CATSEHGHSGELFF,TGTGCCACCAGTGAACATGGACATTCCGGGGAGCTGTTTTTT
.,TRBJ2-2,TRBV18,.,CASSPSVGELFF,TGTGCCAGCTCCCCCTCGGTCGGGGAGCTGTTTTTT
.,TRBJ1-2,TRBV28,TRBD1,CASREDRGRGYTF,TGTGCCAGCAGGGAGGACAGGGGTCGGGGCTACACCTTC
.,TRBJ2-3,TRBV27,.,CASSFLDTQYF,TGTGCCAGCAGTTTTCTGGATACGCAGTATTTT
few,TRBJ2-7,TRBV18,TRBD2,CASSGTSLTYEQYF,TGTGCCAGCTCTGGGACTAGCCTTACCTACGAGCAGTACTTC
once,TRBJ1-2,TRBV19,TRBD1,CASSNPPTGQSNYGYTF,TGTGCCAGTAGCAACCCCCCAACGGGACAGTCTAACTATGGCTACACCTTC
few,TRBJ1-1,TRBV7-9,.,CASSLRERGTEAFF,TGTGCCAGCAGCTTAAGGGAGAGGGGAACTGAAGCTTTCTTT
few,TRBJ2-1,TRBV7-9,.,CASSPDREQFF,TGTGCCAGCAGCCCCGACAGGGAGCAGTTCTTC
.,TRBJ1-5,TRBV2,.,CASSVEHRDVEKPQHF,TGTGCCAGCAGTGTCGAGCACAGGGACGTGGAGAAGCCCCAGCATTTT
few,TRBJ1-1,TRBV5-6,.,CASSLDTGLRAFF,TGTGCCAGCAGCTTGGATACAGGGCTCAGAGCTTTCTTT
.,TRBJ2-7,TRBV3-1/TRBV3-2,TRBD1,CASSEVDRGHGEQYF,TGTGCCAGCAGCGAAGTGGACAGGGGGCACGGCGAGCAGTACTTC
.,TRBJ2-7,TRBV6-6,TRBD2,CASSYYPSLAGGEQYF,TGTGCCAGCAGTTACTACCCTAGCTTGGCGGGGGGCGAGCAGTACTTC
.,TRBJ1-2,TRBV20-1,.,CSAPKNYGYTF,TGCAGTGCCCCGAAAAACTATGGCTACACCTTC
.,TRBJ2-7,TRBV6-1,.,CASSEALRTDYEQYF,TGTGCCAGCAGTGAAGCGCTTCGGACTGACTACGAGCAGTACTTC
.,TRBJ2-7,TRBV28,.,CASSLGGFYEQYF,TGTGCCAGCAGTTTAGGGGGCTTTTACGAGCAGTACTTC
.,TRBJ1-3,TRBV9,.,CASGRTNTIYF,TGTGCCAGCGGCAGGACAAACACCATATATTTT
.,TRBJ1-1,TRBV6-4,.,CASSGSRGEATEAFF,TGTGCCAGCAGTGGAAGTAGGGGGGAAGCAACTGAAGCTTTCTTT
.,TRBJ2-1,TRBV2,.,CASSDNTDEQFF,TGTGCCAGCAGTGACAATACCGATGAGCAGTTCTTC
.,TRBJ2-3,TRBV10-1,TRBD2,CASSDGTSGSPDHTQYF,TGCGCCAGCAGTGACGGGACTAGCGGGAGCCCGGACCACACGCAGTATTTT
.,TRBJ1-5,TRBV19,TRBD1,CASSPRDRGSSNQPQHF,TGTGCCAGTAGTCCTCGGGACAGGGGTAGTAGCAATCAGCCCCAGCATTTT
.,TRBJ2-1,TRBV28,.,CASSLGASSYNEQFF,TGTGCCAGCAGTTTAGGGGCGAGCTCCTACAATGAGCAGTTCTTC
.,TRBJ2-5,TRBV7-9,TRBD1,CASSQTGQFQETQYF,TGTGCCAGCAGCCAGACGGGACAGTTCCAAGAGACCCAGTACTTC
.,TRBJ2-7,TRBV6-8,TRBD2,CASSLNGTTFSYEQYF,TGTGCCAGCAGTTTAAACGGGACTACATTTTCCTACGAGCAGTACTTC
.,TRBJ2-1,TRBV19,.,CASRLTSNSYNEQFF,TGTGCCAGTAGGTTGACCTCGAACTCCTACAATGAGCAGTTCTTC
.,TRBJ2-1,TRBV6-2/TRBV6-3,.,CASSYGTGTRNEQFF,TGTGCCAGCAGTTACGGGACGGGGACGAGGAATGAGCAGTTCTTC
few,TRBJ2-5,TRBV7-9,.,CASSLGWSKVGETQYF,TGTGCCAGCAGCTTAGGGTGGTCCAAGGTGGGAGAGACCCAGTACTTC
.,TRBJ2-5,TRBV5-5,.,CASSLGIRDRRWETQYF,TGTGCCAGCAGCTTGGGTATCAGGGATCGACGGTGGGAGACCCAGTACTTC
.,TRBJ2-7,TRBV5-1,.,CASSLGQVGPYEQYF,TGCGCCAGCAGCTTGGGGCAGGTGGGCCCTTACGAGCAGTACTTC
.,TRBJ2-1,TRBV7-2,.,CASSLEADAYNEQFF,TGTGCCAGCAGCTTAGAGGCTGACGCGTACAATGAGCAGTTCTTC